One and the same sample provided the 22 T cell receptor beta chains below, sequenced in a study of T cell responses to AZD1222 COVID-19 vaccine. TCRdb keeps only in-frame clones here, not all; method: immunoSEQ multiplex PCR. Here the sample spans 160,000 or so clones, approximately 89% being singletons. The sample in question was peripheral blood, obtained on day 0 of AZD1222 vaccination. These receptors were obtained from an adult in good health.

The J gene is TRBJ1-2, the V gene TRBV18; D gene uncertain. Trimming cost V 1 base and J 2 bases, with 11 bases left between them. The CDR3 spans 15 residues. From germline, CDR1 is KGHSH and CDR2 LQKENI. The CDR3 spells CASSPRLGENYGYTF. DNA for the CDR3: TGTGCCAGCTCACCACGGCTGGGCGAAAACTATGGCTACACCTTC.

The chain has TRBV6-5 and TRBJ1-3; D is unresolved. This CDR3 is 15 amino acids long. The ends were cut back, 6 bases at V and 0 bases at J, with 12 bases in the middle. From germline, CDR1 is MNHEY and CDR2 SVGAGI. The CDR3 is CASRSYANSGNTIYF. CDR3 coding DNA: TGTGCCAGCAGATCCTACGCGAACTCTGGAAACACCATATATTTT.

V usage is TRBV7-9 and J usage is TRBJ1-2, with TRBD1 identical over 9 bases. After removal of 8 bases from V and 4 bases from J, the junction contained 14 bases not matched to a gene. CDR1 SEHNR and CDR2 FQNEAQ come from the germline V gene (reference sequence). This CDR3 contains 16 residues. CDR3: CASYSAGTGLTYGYTF. CDR3 DNA sequence: TGTGCCAGCTATTCCGCCGGGACAGGGCTTACCTATGGCTACACCTTC.

The sample holds a few counts of this clone. The rearrangement uses TRBV5-4 and TRBJ2-6, with a weak D call TRBD1 (5 bases). The V gene lost 3 bases and the J gene lost 3 bases, with 10 bases spanning the gap. The CDR3 runs 15 residues. Germline CDR1 is SGHNT and CDR2 is YYREEE (reference sequence). CDR3: CASSSSRVGANVLTF. CDR3 DNA sequence: TGTGCCAGCAGCTCATCCAGGGTTGGGGCCAACGTCCTGACTTTC.

The rearrangement joins TRBV5-1 to TRBJ1-2; D gene unclear. The CDR3 has 14 residues. Germline CDR1 is SGHRS and CDR2 is YFSETQ. The V end was cut by 4 bases, the J end by 0 bases, with 10 bases between. This CDR3 is CASSLDGANYGYTF. The DNA for the CDR3 is TGCGCCAGCAGCCTGGACGGTGCTAACTATGGCTACACCTTC.

This chain connects TRBV11-3 to TRBJ1-6; D perhaps matches TRBD1 (6 bases). The length of the CDR3 is 14 residues. V lost 5 bases, J lost 8 bases, and 13 bases lay in between. Germline CDR1 and CDR2: SGHNT and YENEEA. Here the CDR3 DNA reads TGTGCCAGCAGCCCAGGACAGAGCGATTCACCCCTCCACTTT. Translated, it gives CASSPGQSDSPLHF. The whole variable domain, filled in from reference TRBV11-3 and TRBJ1-6, reads EAGVVQSPRYKIIEKKQPVAFWCNPISGHNTLYWYLQNLGQGPELLIRYENEEAVDDSQLPKDRFSAERLKGVDSTLKIQPAELGDSAVYLCASSPGQSDSPLHFGNGTRLTVT.

The CDR3 nucleotides are TGTGCCAGCAGTTACTCGATCGGGGCCGGGGAGACCCAGTACTTC. It yields the protein CASSYSIGAGETQYF. This rearrangement joins TRBV6-5 to TRBJ2-5; D could derive from TRBD1 or TRBD2 (5 bases each). Germline CDR1 MNHEY, CDR2 SVGAGI. Trimming removed 0 bases at V and 5 bases at J, with 13 bases between. The CDR3 is made up of 15 amino acids.

The chain links TRBV5-1 to TRBJ2-1; a weak D match, TRBD2 (6 bases). Germline V gene sequence: CDR1 SGHRS, CDR2 YFSETQ. The CDR3 runs 13 residues. Trimming left V 6 bases short and J 4 bases short, with 11 bases between. As DNA, the CDR3 is TGCGCCAGCAACCGGGACTCTTACAATGAGCAGTTCTTC. Translation: CASNRDSYNEQFF. The full variable domain, rest sourced from reference TRBV5-1 and TRBJ2-1, is KAGVTQTPRYLIKTRGQQVTLSCSPISGHRSVSWYQQTPGQGLQFLFEYFSETQRNKGNFPGRFSGRQFSNSRSEMNVSTLELGDSALYLCASNRDSYNEQFFGPGTRLTVL.

The chain combines TRBV19 with TRBJ2-6; D perhaps matches TRBD1 (5 bases). The V and J ends lost 5 bases and 4 bases respectively, with 9 bases between them. The CDR3 is made up of 14 amino acids. From germline, CDR1 is LNHDA and CDR2 SQIVND (reference sequence). DNA for the CDR3: TGTGCCAGTAGTGCCCAGGGAGGGGCCAACGTCCTGACTTTC. It is translated as CASSAQGGANVLTF.

The chain joins TRBV9 to TRBJ2-5; 11 bases line up with TRBD2. This CDR3 has 16 residues. The germline V gene has CDR1 SGDLS and CDR2 YYNGEE. With 3 bases clipped from V and 4 bases from J, the junction kept 8 bases outside the gene matches. Here the CDR3 reads CASSGTSGSPLETQYF. As DNA, the CDR3 is TGTGCCAGCAGCGGAACTAGCGGGAGCCCGTTAGAGACCCAGTACTTC.

As to this clone: One end of the junction fails to match germline, which may point to a read error. V usage is TRBV5-4 and J usage is TRBJ2-7; unclear D gene. The CDR3 runs to 14 residues. CDR1 is SGHNT and CDR2 is YYREEE in the germline V gene (reference sequence). CDR3 in DNA: TGTGCCAGCAGCTTTGAGAGTCCCTCCCACGAGCAGTACTTC. Translating gives CASSFESPSHEQYF.

This chain joins TRBV11-1 and TRBJ2-2; D is perhaps TRBD1 (5 bases). This CDR3 spans 15 amino acids. The germline CDR1 and CDR2 sequences are SGHAT and FQDESV (reference sequence). V lost 5 bases, J lost 4 bases, and 14 bases lay in between. The CDR3 here is CASSRSQGFTGELFF. The DNA for the CDR3 is TGTGCCAGCAGCCGTTCTCAGGGTTTCACCGGGGAGCTGTTTTTT.

The V gene is TRBV2, the J gene TRBJ1-1; D not resolved. The CDR3 totals 14 residues. Trimming took off 6 bases at V and 2 bases at J, with 13 bases between the two ends. Germline lookup yields CDR1 SNHLY and CDR2 FYNNEI. This CDR3 reads CASRGTGRNTEAFF. The DNA for the CDR3 is TGTGCCAGCAGGGGTACCGGGCGCAACACTGAAGCTTTCTTT. Based on the CDR3 plus reference TRBV2 and TRBJ1-1, the full variable domain is EPEVTQTPSHQVTQMGQEVILRCVPISNHLYFYWYRQILGQKVEFLVSFYNNEISEKSEIFDDQFSVERPDGSNFTLKIRSTKLEDSAMYFCASRGTGRNTEAFFGQGTRLTVV.

V gene TRBV6-2 or TRBV6-3 combines with J gene TRBJ1-5; weak D call: TRBD1 (6 bases). V lost 5 bases to trimming and J lost 0 bases, with 8 bases between them. From germline, CDR1 is MNHEY and CDR2 SVGEGT. CDR3 size: 14 residues. The CDR3 reads CASSKQGSNQPQHF. CDR3 in DNA: TGTGCCAGCAGTAAACAGGGTAGCAATCAGCCCCAGCATTTT.

This clone was recorded once. The chain joins TRBV11-3 to TRBJ2-3, with 11 nucleotides matching TRBD2. V dropped 5 bases and J dropped 0; count of bases not matched to a gene: 10. Germline-derived CDR1 and CDR2 are SGHNT and YENEEA. The CDR3 extends over 18 amino acids. CDR3 protein: CASSPGSGRASSTDTQYF. For the CDR3, the DNA is TGTGCCAGCAGCCCCGGTAGCGGGAGGGCCTCTAGCACAGATACGCAGTATTTT.

The rearrangement uses TRBV7-9 and TRBJ2-5; a weak D match, TRBD1 (5 bases). Per germline, CDR1 SEHNR and CDR2 FQNEAQ (reference sequence). The V end lost 2 bases, the J end lost 1 base, and 14 bases lay between the germline ends. The CDR3 runs 16 residues. The DNA for the CDR3 is TGTGCCAGCAGCTTAAGAGTGGGGCAGATCCAAGAGACCCAGTACTTC. Translating it yields CASSLRVGQIQETQYF.

The chain employs TRBV3-1 (or the pseudogene TRBV3-2) and TRBJ1-2, with D unresolved. The CDR3 has 16 residues. Deletions cut 3 bases from V and 5 bases from J, with 19 bases between. CDR1 and CDR2 from the germline V gene are LGHDT and YNNKEL (reference sequence). The CDR3 here is CASSHSPLHYDYGYTF. The CDR3 DNA follows: TGTGCCAGCAGCCACTCCCCGCTGCACTACGATTATGGCTACACCTTC.

The chain links TRBV4-2 to TRBJ2-3; 7 bases line up with TRBD2. CDR1 LGHNA and CDR2 YNFKEQ come from the germline V gene. Trimming took 1 base from V and 2 from J; bases not matched to a gene: 12. The CDR3 length is 18 residues. CDR3 in amino acids: CASSQAYLTRGSTDTQYF. CDR3 sequence (DNA): TGTGCCAGCAGCCAAGCATACCTGACGCGGGGGTCCACAGATACGCAGTATTTT.

V and J are TRBV25-1 and TRBJ2-7, with D unclear. This CDR3 has 12 amino acids. Trimming shortened V by 6 bases and J by 0 bases, and 6 bases separated the two germline ends. Germline CDR1 MGHDK, CDR2 SYGVNS. CDR3 DNA sequence: TGTGCCAGCAGGCAAAGCTCCTACGAGCAGTACTTC. The encoded protein is CASRQSSYEQYF.

V and J are TRBV29-1 and TRBJ2-3, with unresolved D. The germline gives CDR1 SQVTM, CDR2 ANQGSEA. V lost 6 bases to trimming and J lost 2 bases, with 12 bases between them. CDR3 size: 13 residues. The CDR3: CSVRVPNTDTQYF. In DNA, the CDR3 is TGCAGCGTCCGGGTGCCGAACACAGATACGCAGTATTTT.

This clone was observed a single time. The chain recombines TRBV7-8 with TRBJ2-7; 10 bases are shared with TRBD1. The ends lost 3 bases at V and 2 bases at J; junction bases unmatched: 7. Germline values: CDR1 SGHVS, CDR2 FQNEAQ. The CDR3 is made up of 16 amino acids. The CDR3, as DNA: TGTGCCAGCAGCTTCGGACAGGGGGGTTTAACCTACGAGCAGTACTTC. Protein product: CASSFGQGGLTYEQYF. Full variable domain (missing parts from reference TRBV7-8 and TRBJ2-7): GAGVSQSPRYKVAKRGQDVALRCDPISGHVSLFWYQQALGQGPEFLTYFQNEAQLDKSGLPSDRFFAERPEGSVSTLKIQRTQQEDSAVYLCASSFGQGGLTYEQYFGPGTRLTVT.

The V call is TRBV6-1, the J call TRBJ2-3; 12 bases are shared with TRBD2. The germline gives CDR1 MNHNS, CDR2 SASEGT. V trimming: 2 bases; J trimming: 5 bases; junction bases outside the gene matches: 2. This CDR3 is 15 amino acids long. For the CDR3, the DNA is TGTGCCAGCAGTGAACTAGCGGGAGGGCGAGATACGCAGTATTTT. Translating gives CASSELAGGRDTQYF.